This T cell receptor beta chain was retrieved from a study of blood T cell repertoires in COVID-19. Those who participated ranged in age from 18 to 89 years and resided in approximately 26 US areas. TCRdb's copy holds only in-frame clones and misses some; the assay was immunoSEQ multiplex PCR. This sample has about 440,000 clones, with 90% found just once. The sequence was collected from a man younger than 30 who had recovered from COVID-19. The specimen sequenced was PBMCs or T cells enriched from blood (not recorded which).

The CDR3 here is CSVELMGQGFSEAFF. The CDR3 DNA reads as TGCAGCGTTGAGCTCATGGGACAGGGTTTCTCTGAAGCTTTCTTT. V and J are TRBV29-1 and TRBJ1-1; 9 bases fit TRBD1. V was pared by 3 bases and J by 6 bases, with 11 bases of the junction left unmatched. The CDR3 has 15 amino acids. Germline CDR1 SQVTM, CDR2 ANQGSEA. The complete variable domain, with remaining parts taken from reference TRBV29-1 and TRBJ1-1, reads SAVISQKPSRDICQRGTSLTIQCQVDSQVTMMFWYRQQPGQSLTLIATANQGSEATYESGFVIDKFPISRPNLTFSTLTVSNMSPEDSSIYLCSVELMGQGFSEAFFGQGTRLTVV.